The 9 T cell receptor beta chains given below trace back to one sample, sequenced in a study of Ad26.COV2.S vaccination and SARS-CoV-2 variants. Here immunoSEQ multiplex PCR was the method, and the copy in TCRdb shows in-frame clones only, minus some. The top ten clones hold about 1.5% of a sample with under 600,000 clones, about nine tenths of them seen once. As for treatment: some 20 received Ad26.COV2.S at low or high dose, single or two shots; about 5 received placebo; per-sample allocation not given. After the first vaccine or placebo injection, samples were drawn on day 63. The sample here was peripheral blood, taken in a trial of Ad26.COV2.S vaccine versus placebo. Receptors were obtained from a person between 18 and 65 years old who received the Ad26.COV2.S COVID-19 vaccine or a placebo.

The chain uses TRBV27 and TRBJ2-1; possible D gene TRBD2, 6 bases. This CDR3 region has 16 residues. Trimming took 3 bases from V and 2 from J, leaving 14 bases between them. Germline loops: CDR1 MNHEY, CDR2 SMNVEV (reference sequence). This CDR3 is CASSLRGQHPYNEQFF. The CDR3 DNA follows: TGTGCCAGCAGTTTGCGGGGCCAGCACCCCTACAATGAGCAGTTCTTC.

This chain uses TRBV5-1 with TRBJ2-7; D is possibly TRBD2 (6 bases). Germline V CDR1 and CDR2: SGHRS, YFSETQ. Trimming left V 3 bases short and J 1 base short, with 11 bases between. The length of the CDR3 is 14 residues. This chain's CDR3 is CASSSTGGSYEQYF. CDR3 sequence (DNA): TGCGCCAGCAGCTCCACAGGAGGGTCCTACGAGCAGTACTTC. Variable domain in full (rest from reference TRBV5-1 and TRBJ2-7): KAGVTQTPRYLIKTRGQQVTLSCSPISGHRSVSWYQQTPGQGLQFLFEYFSETQRNKGNFPGRFSGRQFSNSRSEMNVSTLELGDSALYLCASSSTGGSYEQYFGPGTRLTVT.

The chain combines TRBV23-1 with TRBJ2-3, with D unresolved. TRBV23-1 is an ORF; its function is uncertain. The CDR3 contains 17 residues. Deletions cut 2 bases from V and 0 bases from J, with 15 bases between. This chain's CDR3 is CASSQGRPSHSTDTQYF. As DNA, the CDR3 is TGCGCCAGCAGTCAAGGGCGACCAAGCCATAGCACAGATACGCAGTATTTT.

The CDR3 DNA reads as TGTGCCAGCAGCGTAGAAGTTGCCCCAGAGGGCTATGGCTACACCTTC. Residues: CASSVEVAPEGYGYTF. This chain connects TRBV9 to TRBJ1-2; D uncertain. The CDR3 is 16 amino acids. Germline assignment: CDR1 SGDLS and CDR2 YYNGEE. V shed 0 bases and J shed 4 bases, with 16 bases lying between them.

The rearrangement joins TRBV5-1 to TRBJ2-7; the match to TRBD1 covers 9 bases. The CDR3 has 15 residues. V shed 4 bases, J shed 1 base, and the junction held 6 bases outside the gene matches. Germline values: CDR1 SGHRS, CDR2 YFSETQ. The CDR3: CASSASGTGSYEQYF. The CDR3 DNA is TGCGCCAGCAGCGCCTCCGGGACAGGGTCCTACGAGCAGTACTTC.

The chain uses TRBV7-9 and TRBJ2-5; 7 positions match TRBD1. Germline assignment: CDR1 SEHNR and CDR2 FQNEAQ (reference sequence). This CDR3 has 17 amino acids. The trim removed 0 bases at V and 5 bases at J, leaving 12 bases unmatched. The CDR3 is CASSLAFRTGPGETQYF. In nucleotides, the CDR3 is TGTGCCAGCAGCTTAGCGTTTCGGACAGGACCCGGGGAGACCCAGTACTTC.

This chain uses TRBV27 with TRBJ2-5; 8 bases are shared with TRBD1. The CDR3 is 16 residues long. Germline CDR1 and CDR2: MNHEY and SMNVEV (reference sequence). V lost 5 bases to trimming and J lost 4 bases; unmatched junction nucleotides: 12. The CDR3 DNA reads TGTGCCAGCAGTGCCCACCTCGACAGGGGTAGAGAGACCCAGTACTTC. Its protein is CASSAHLDRGRETQYF.

This rearrangement joins TRBV18 to TRBJ2-2; a weak D match, TRBD1 (6 bases). With 2 bases removed from V and 1 base from J, the gap between germline ends came to 11 bases. Germline lookup yields CDR1 KGHSH and CDR2 LQKENI. The CDR3 totals 16 residues. CDR3 in DNA: TGTGCCAGCTCACCATTCGGACAGAGGAACACCGGGGAGCTGTTTTTT. Protein product: CASSPFGQRNTGELFF.

Of note for this clone: Distinct nucleotide sequences in the sample also encode this CDR3. The chain carries TRBV7-2 and TRBJ1-6, with D hard to call. Looked up from germline, CDR1 is SGHTA and CDR2 is FQGNSA. CDR3 length: 16 residues. The V gene lost 1 base and the J gene lost 1 base, with 8 bases spanning the gap. CDR3 nucleotide sequence: TGTGCCAGCAGCTTAGAGTGGGGTTCCTATAATTCACCCCTCCACTTT. This gives the protein CASSLEWGSYNSPLHF.